The 10 T cell receptor beta chains listed next were all sequenced from one sample in a study of Ad26.COV2.S vaccination and SARS-CoV-2 variants. Treatment: about 20 received Ad26.COV2.S at low or high dose, single or two shots; roughly 5 received placebo; per-sample allocation not given. Material that was analyzed had been drawn on day 63 after the first vaccine or placebo injection. Only in-frame clones appear in the TCRdb table, and some are missing; sequencing was by immunoSEQ multiplex PCR. Seen here are fewer than 900,000 clones, around 92% observed once, and the top ten hold about 1.5%. The sample here was peripheral blood, taken in a trial of Ad26.COV2.S vaccine versus placebo. The receptors were gathered from a person aged 18 to 65 who received the Ad26.COV2.S COVID-19 vaccine or a placebo.

The gene calls are TRBV7-6 and TRBJ2-7; no clear D gene. Germline-derived CDR1 and CDR2 are SGHVS and FNYEAQ. This CDR3 has 13 residues. Trimming took off 5 bases at V and 5 bases at J, with 13 bases between the two ends. CDR3 sequence (DNA): TGTGCCAGCAGCCTAGAAGGTCGGGACGAGCAGTACTTC. Translated, it gives CASSLEGRDEQYF.

This sequence joins TRBV27 and TRBJ2-1; weak D call: TRBD2 (6 bases). Trimming left V 5 bases short and J 0 bases short, with 11 bases between. Germline CDR1 and CDR2: MNHEY and SMNVEV (reference sequence). The CDR3 covers 15 residues. The CDR3 reads CASSQEGSSYNEQFF. The CDR3 DNA follows: TGTGCCAGCAGTCAGGAGGGTAGCTCCTACAATGAGCAGTTCTTC.

V is TRBV19 and J is TRBJ1-1, with 10 nucleotides matching TRBD1. CDR1 and CDR2 (germline): LNHDA, SQIVND (reference sequence). V lost 4 bases, J lost 6 bases, and 5 bases stayed unmatched. The CDR3 is made up of 14 amino acids. This chain's CDR3 is CASSRTGGSSEAFF. CDR3 nucleotides: TGTGCCAGTAGTAGGACAGGGGGAAGCTCTGAAGCTTTCTTT.

This clone has a handful of counts. The chain has TRBV11-1 and TRBJ2-1; 10 nucleotides agree with TRBD2. Germline V gene lookup returns CDR1 SGHAT and CDR2 FQDESV (reference sequence). The CDR3 totals 15 residues. Trimming at V came to 5 bases and at J to 0 bases, leaving 1 base not matched to a gene. In DNA form, the CDR3 reads TGTGCCAGCAGCCGACTAGCGGGCTCCTACAATGAGCAGTTCTTC. Translated, it gives CASSRLAGSYNEQFF.

The DNA of the CDR3 is TGCGCCAGCAGCTTGTTGGGACTAGTGGAAGAGACCCAGTACTTC. It is translated as CASSLLGLVEETQYF. This chain links TRBV5-1 with TRBJ2-5, with 8 bases lining up with TRBD2. V was pared by 1 base and J by 3 bases, with 5 bases of the junction left unmatched. This CDR3 has 15 amino acids. Germline assignment: CDR1 SGHRS and CDR2 YFSETQ.

In the case of this clone: Other nucleotide sequences from this sample produce the same CDR3. The chain links TRBV5-1 to TRBJ1-3; unclear D gene. This CDR3 contains 15 residues. CDR1 and CDR2 from the germline V gene are SGHRS and YFSETQ. The V and J ends lost 0 bases and 0 bases respectively, with 7 bases between them. The chain's CDR3 is CASSLGTTSGNTIYF. In nucleotides, the CDR3 is TGCGCCAGCAGCTTGGGGACTACCTCTGGAAACACCATATATTTT.

The V call is TRBV4-1, the J call TRBJ1-4; possible D gene TRBD1, 5 bases. V was pared by 6 bases and J by 5 bases, with 13 bases between. The CDR3 extends over 14 amino acids. Germline CDR1 MGHRA, CDR2 YSYEKL. CDR3 coding DNA: TGCGCCAGCAGTCATGGGACGGGGAATGAAAAACTGTTTTTT. This codes for CASSHGTGNEKLFF.

A note on this clone: Within the sample, other DNA sequences also encode this same CDR3. The rearrangement uses TRBV6-5 and TRBJ1-2; no definite D call. The CDR3 is 11 residues long. The germline V gene encodes CDR1 MNHEY and CDR2 SVGAGI. V was clipped by 6 bases and J by 5 bases, with 7 bases between them. CDR3: CASRGSYGYTF. CDR3 bases: TGTGCCAGCAGAGGATCGTATGGCTACACCTTC.

This sequence joins TRBV6-5 and TRBJ1-5; 7 nucleotides line up with TRBD1. J was trimmed by 4 bases and V by 4 bases; bases with no gene match: 7. The CDR3 sequence is 15 residues long. CDR1 and CDR2 from the germline V gene are MNHEY and SVGAGI. Here the CDR3 DNA reads TGTGCCAGCAGTTCCCTGGGACAGCAGAATCAGCCCCAGCATTTT. This encodes CASSSLGQQNQPQHF.

The chain combines TRBV30 with TRBJ1-5; D not certain. Germline-derived CDR1 and CDR2 are GTSNPN and SVGIG (reference sequence). The CDR3 consists of 13 residues. Trimming removed 4 bases at V and 2 bases at J, with 9 bases between. The CDR3 protein is CAWNPAGNQPQHF. Written as DNA, the CDR3 is TGTGCCTGGAATCCGGCAGGCAATCAGCCCCAGCATTTT.